This note documents a single TCR beta chain sequence. Its cognate antigen is unknown. This sample stems from a study of somatic mutations in cytotoxic T cells in rheumatoid arthritis. Study details: Patient blood, less than 35 ml in EDTA, was obtained immediately after diagnosis and prior to the start of any treatment. Study-wide findings and caveats: With 65 patients examined, under ten had a largest CD8+ clone exceeding 20% of CD8+ cells. An increase in CD8+ clonality with age was seen in rheumatoid arthritis patients but not in healthy controls.

Repertoires were generated with immunoSEQ multiplex PCR, while TCRdb's copy carries only in-frame clones and drops some. The sample gives just under 30,000 clones, about 87% of which show up once; over 7.5% is in the top ten. CDR1 SNHLY and CDR2 FYNNEI come from the germline V gene. The CDR3 consists of 15 residues. Unmatched junction bases numbered 4, after V lost 2 bases and J lost 0 bases. Material: CD8+ T cells sorted from blood. This clonotype originated in an adult with rheumatoid arthritis. This chain connects TRBV2 to TRBJ2-7; 7 nucleotides align to TRBD2. CDR3 sequence reads: CASSEWAGDSYEQYF. The CDR3 coding sequence is TGTGCCAGCAGTGAATGGGCGGGAGACTCCTACGAGCAGTACTTC.